Below are 24 T cell receptor beta chains sequenced from a single sample in a study of shared clonotypes between healthy human individuals. Generated by immunoSEQ multiplex PCR, the TCRdb table keeps only in-frame clones and is missing some. The data contain 900,000 to 1,200,000 clones, approximately 80% of them seen just once; the ten biggest clones take up 0.61%. Sequencing was done on a sample of memory CD4+ T cells from PBMCs. The subset: CD45RA-negative fraction. These receptors were collected from a man younger than 35 in good health. Some clones in this sample may be carry-over from other donors' samples.

This sequence joins TRBV18 and TRBJ2-7; possible D gene TRBD2, 6 bases. From germline, CDR1 is KGHSH and CDR2 LQKENI. There are 15 residues in the CDR3. V was trimmed by 0 bases and J by 3 bases, leaving 12 bases between them. CDR3 amino acids: CASSPPSAGSYEQYF. CDR3 in DNA: TGTGCCAGCTCACCACCGTCGGCGGGGAGCTACGAGCAGTACTTC.

This clone was counted between two and nine times. The chain links TRBV21-1 to TRBJ2-7; the D call TRBD2 from the table was never checked on the DNA. TRBV21-1 is shown as a pseudogene. This CDR3 spans 17 amino acids. CDR3 loop: CASSNRGTSGSLCEQYF. The CDR3 nucleotides read TGTGCCAGCAGCAACAGGGGGACTAGCGGGAGCTTATGCGAGCAGTACTTC.

The sample holds many counts of this clone. This chain connects TRBV7-2 to TRBJ2-7; 8 nucleotides align to TRBD2. Losses at the gene ends were 3 bases for V and 3 bases for J; bases not matched to a gene: 4. Germline values: CDR1 SGHTA, CDR2 FQGNSA. The CDR3 is 14 amino acids. DNA of the CDR3: TGTGCCAGCAGCTTTGTTAGCGGGGACTACGAGCAGTACTTC. Its translation: CASSFVSGDYEQYF.

This chain links TRBV19 with TRBJ2-3, with 7 bases fitting TRBD1. The CDR3 sequence is 13 residues long. V dropped 5 bases and J dropped 4; count of bases not matched to a gene: 3. Germline lookup yields CDR1 LNHDA and CDR2 SQIVND (reference sequence). CDR3 amino acids: CASSRQGADTQYF. The CDR3 DNA reads as TGTGCCAGTAGTCGACAGGGTGCAGATACGCAGTATTTT.

This chain joins TRBV28 and TRBJ2-4; 10 bases are shared with TRBD1. The CDR3 sequence is 17 residues long. The V gene end was trimmed by 1 base and the J gene end by 8 bases; junction bases not matched to a gene: 11. Germline CDR1 is MDHEN and CDR2 is SYDVKM. The CDR3 sequence is CASSLLWTGGGVDIQYF. In DNA, the CDR3 is TGTGCCAGCAGTTTATTGTGGACAGGGGGTGGGGTTGACATTCAGTACTTC.

Notes on this clone: The same CDR3 can be traced to other DNA sequences in this sample. The chain employs TRBV29-1 and TRBJ2-7; 8 positions match TRBD1. Germline V CDR1 and CDR2: SQVTM, ANQGSEA. The CDR3 contains 13 residues. V shed 8 bases and J 0 bases; nucleotides not matched to a gene: 6. CDR3 region: CSTRQGSSYEQYF. The CDR3, as DNA: TGCAGCACTCGACAGGGGTCCTCCTACGAGCAGTACTTC.

The chain has TRBV7-2 and TRBJ2-1; D unclear. V was cut by 5 bases and J by 5 bases, with 19 bases left in between. The CDR3 spans 16 residues. CDR1 and CDR2 from the germline V gene are SGHTA and FQGNSA. CDR3 bases: TGTGCCAGCAGCCCCTCGCTCCCCTCCGGCAACAATGAGCAGTTCTTC. Protein: CASSPSLPSGNNEQFF.

The gene calls are TRBV30 and TRBJ2-2; no clear D gene. This CDR3 contains 12 residues. Germline V lookup: CDR1 GTSNPN, CDR2 SVGIG (reference sequence). Trimming cost V 2 bases and J 5 bases, with 6 bases left between them. CDR3: CAWSIGTGELFF. In nucleotides, the CDR3 is TGTGCCTGGAGTATAGGGACCGGGGAGCTGTTTTTT.

V usage is TRBV20-1 and J usage is TRBJ2-4; the D call may be TRBD1 or TRBD2 (6 bases each). Germline V gene sequence: CDR1 DFQATT, CDR2 SNEGSKA (reference sequence). The V gene lost 6 bases and the J gene lost 7 bases, with 10 bases spanning the gap. CDR3 length: 11 amino acids. CDR3 nucleotides: TGCAGTGCGGGGGGCAGGAACATTCAGTACTTC. This codes for CSAGGRNIQYF.

This clone has at least ten counts. The same CDR3 arises from other DNA sequences in this sample as well. The chain links TRBV5-1 to TRBJ2-5; D possibly corresponds to TRBD1 (6 bases). The germline V gene encodes CDR1 SGHRS and CDR2 YFSETQ. The CDR3 has 15 residues. Between the trimmed V and J ends, which lost 1 base and 4 bases, there was a span of 14 bases. The CDR3 DNA follows: TGCGCCAGCAGCTTGACAGGGAACCAGGCAGAGACCCAGTACTTC. It codes for CASSLTGNQAETQYF.

The chain combines TRBV4-3 with TRBJ1-1; a possible D gene is TRBD1 (5 bases). The CDR3 sequence is 13 residues long. Germline CDR1 is LGHNA and CDR2 is YSLEER. V was pared by 0 bases and J by 7 bases, with 9 bases between. CDR3 sequence reads: CASSQDRVDEAFF. The CDR3 bases are TGCGCCAGCAGCCAAGACAGGGTAGATGAAGCTTTCTTT.

V gene TRBV11-3 combines with J gene TRBJ2-1; the D gene could be TRBD1 or TRBD2 (6 bases each). In germline, CDR1 is SGHNT, CDR2 YENEEA. This CDR3 is 15 amino acids long. V was clipped by 4 bases and J by 0 bases, with 10 bases between them. The CDR3 DNA reads TGTGCCAGCAGCTCGGGGGCCGGCTCCTACAATGAGCAGTTCTTC. Encoded protein: CASSSGAGSYNEQFF.

The CDR3 sequence is CAWSGGGALHF. CDR3 coding DNA: TGTGCCTGGAGTGGTGGGGGGGCCCTCCACTTT. The V call is TRBV30, the J call TRBJ1-6; maybe TRBD1 (5 bases). This CDR3 contains 11 residues. Germline CDR1 reads GTSNPN; CDR2 reads SVGIG (reference sequence). The germline V and J ends were trimmed by 1 base and 14 bases, with 9 bases remaining between them.

CDR3 protein: CASSQLSGSVMQYF. CDR3 bases: TGTGCCAGCAGTCAACTTAGCGGGAGTGTGATGCAGTATTTT. This chain links TRBV28 with TRBJ2-3; 9 nucleotides align to TRBD2. V lost 5 bases, J lost 11 bases, and 11 bases stayed unmatched. CDR1 MDHEN and CDR2 SYDVKM come from the germline V gene. This CDR3 has 14 residues.

The chain recombines TRBV11-2 with TRBJ1-1, with a possible D match to TRBD1 (6 bases). The length of the CDR3 is 18 residues. Trimming stripped 6 bases from V and 0 bases from J, with 23 bases between. Germline CDR1 SGHAT, CDR2 FQNNGV. This CDR3 reads CASSYRRTGSVVNTEAFF. CDR3 nucleotides: TGTGCCAGCAGTTATCGACGCACAGGGTCGGTAGTGAACACTGAAGCTTTCTTT.

The chain joins TRBV7-2 to TRBJ2-7; 9 nucleotides match TRBD2. The J segment lost 0 bases and the V segment lost 5 bases, leaving 11 bases of the junction unmatched. Germline V CDR1 and CDR2: SGHTA, FQGNSA. CDR3 size: 17 residues. CDR3 sequence (DNA): TGTGCCAGCAGCCCCCCGAGCGCTAGCGGGATCTCCTACGAGCAGTACTTC. Amino acid sequence: CASSPPSASGISYEQYF.

In nucleotides, the CDR3 is TGTGCCAGCGCGTTAAGAAGCTCCTACGAGCAGTACTTC. Encoded protein: CASALRSSYEQYF. The rearrangement uses TRBV6-5 and TRBJ2-7; D not resolved. The CDR3 length is 13 residues. The V and J ends lost 8 bases and 0 bases respectively, with 11 bases between them. The germline CDR1 and CDR2 sequences are MNHEY and SVGAGI.

This chain uses TRBV7-9 with TRBJ2-3, with D perhaps TRBD2 (5 bases). Germline V gives CDR1 SEHNR, CDR2 FQNEAQ (reference sequence). The CDR3 contains 12 residues. V was cut by 5 bases and J by 6 bases, with 9 bases left in between. Here the CDR3 reads CASSEGLDTQYF. CDR3 sequence (DNA): TGTGCCAGCAGCGAGGGTTTGGATACGCAGTATTTT.

The chain carries TRBV9 and TRBJ1-6; 9 nucleotides align to TRBD1. CDR1 is SGDLS, CDR2 YYNGEE, per germline. The CDR3 consists of 14 residues. With V trimmed by 0 bases and J by 9 bases, 1 base remained unmatched. CDR3 sequence reads: CASSVATGGSPLHF. The CDR3 DNA is TGTGCCAGCAGCGTAGCGACAGGGGGTTCACCCCTCCACTTT. Full variable domain (outside the CDR3, taken from reference TRBV9 and TRBJ1-6): DSGVTQTPKHLITATGQRVTLRCSPRSGDLSVYWYQQSLDQGLQFLIQYYNGEERAKGNILERFSAQQFPDLHSELNLSSLELGDSALYFCASSVATGGSPLHFGNGTRLTVT.

J is TRBJ2-5 and V is TRBV9; TRBD2 might be the D (5 bases). Germline CDR1 SGDLS, CDR2 YYNGEE. The CDR3 contains 15 residues. Trimming took off 1 base at V and 2 bases at J, with 12 bases between the two ends. CDR3 residues: CASSVRGSGQETQYF. The CDR3 DNA reads as TGTGCCAGCAGCGTAAGAGGGTCGGGGCAAGAGACCCAGTACTTC.

The rearrangement uses TRBV7-8 and TRBJ2-3, with D perhaps TRBD2 (5 bases). The CDR3 extends over 15 amino acids. Trimming left V 1 base short and J 3 bases short, with 11 bases between. The germline gives CDR1 SGHVS, CDR2 FQNEAQ. CDR3 nucleotide sequence: TGTGCCAGCAGCTTAGGAGGGTTTGTGACAGATACGCAGTATTTT. It is translated as CASSLGGFVTDTQYF.

CDR3 in DNA: TGTGCCAGCAGTCTCGCACCCCTACCCCCCTACGAGCAGTACTTC. This translates into CASSLAPLPPYEQYF. This sequence joins TRBV28 and TRBJ2-7, with D hard to call. The V end lost 5 bases, the J end lost 2 bases, and 16 bases lay between the germline ends. Germline CDR1 and CDR2: MDHEN and SYDVKM. This CDR3 is built from 15 residues.

The chain joins TRBV5-5 to TRBJ2-3, with D perhaps TRBD1 (6 bases). The CDR3 sequence is 15 residues long. Germline V gives CDR1 SGHKS, CDR2 YYEKEE (reference sequence). The V and J ends lost 4 bases and 0 bases respectively, with 12 bases between them. DNA for the CDR3: TGTGCCAGCAGCGCGTTCGGACAGAGCACAGATACGCAGTATTTT. This gives the protein CASSAFGQSTDTQYF.

Remarks on this clone: A much larger clonotype is one base distant, so this may be a read error. Distinct nucleotide sequences in the sample also encode this CDR3. The rearrangement uses TRBV28 and TRBJ2-7, with D perhaps TRBD2 (5 bases). The CDR3 is 12 residues long. The V gene lost 8 bases and the J gene lost 0 bases, with 8 bases spanning the gap. Germline CDR1 and CDR2: MDHEN and SYDVKM. This CDR3 is CASRGSSYEQYF. The CDR3, as DNA: TGTGCCAGCCGAGGGAGCTCCTACGAGCAGTACTTC.